Listed below are T cell receptor beta chains from one sample, sequenced in a study of response to subunit inactivated influenza vaccine. Using its own MiXCR run on the RT-PCR reads, TCRdb lists one record per CDR3 protein. The sample carries hundreds of thousands of distinct CDR3 sequences, approximately 17% recorded once. The sequences come from PBMCs from blood, collected roughly 5 days after vaccination. The origin of the receptors is a man between 45 and 60 years old who received an inactivated influenza vaccine. Both conserved end residues are part of each CDR3. Fields, in order: V gene, J gene, CDR3 protein.

V: TRBV5-1
J: TRBJ1-2
CDR3: CASSLFRTPNYGYTF

V: TRBV7-9
J: TRBJ2-5
CDR3: CASSRDGTYQETQYF

V: TRBV25-1
J: TRBJ1-6
CDR3: CASSDRGLSSPLHF

V: TRBV5-1
J: TRBJ2-3
CDR3: CASSRSGGGDTQYF

V: TRBV12-3/TRBV12-4
J: TRBJ2-7
CDR3: CASSLIDSSYEQYF

V: TRBV18
J: TRBJ2-2
CDR3: CASTQSSGANTGELFF

V: TRBV11-2
J: TRBJ2-3
CDR3: CASSLDRISGLVTDTQYF

V: TRBV9
J: TRBJ2-2
CDR3: CASSVALAGVAGELFF

V: TRBV7-2
J: TRBJ1-3
CDR3: CASSFSGGAGNTIYF

V: TRBV12-3/TRBV12-4
J: TRBJ2-3
CDR3: CASTSGEGDTQYF